This TCR beta chain stems from a study of ipilimumab plus nivolumab after autologous stem cell transplantation. The overall study: DLBCL patients had primary refractory or relapsed disease. Broader study findings: Per the authors, repertoire, Treg and microbiota data justify further study.

V lost 4 bases and J 8 bases, leaving 18 bases between the germline ends. The CDR3 totals 14 residues. Per germline, CDR1 SGHNT and CDR2 YYREEE (reference sequence). Starting 14 to 28 days after autologous transplant, ipilimumab 1 mg/kg was given. Through week 26, nivolumab 3 mg/kg IV was given weeks 1, 4, 7, 10, then biweekly. The data were produced by immunoSEQ multiplex PCR, yet TCRdb's version contains in-frame clones alone and is incomplete. Among around 84,000 clones listed, approximately 83% were seen once. Of note for this clone: The antigen remains unidentified.

The receptor was isolated from a male donor with diffuse large B-cell lymphoma. This specimen consisted of PBMCs, obtained in a trial of ipilimumab plus nivolumab as post-transplant consolidation. The rearrangement uses TRBV5-4 and TRBJ1-2; D unresolved. The CDR3, as DNA: TGTGCCAGCAGCCCCGGACGGCAGGAGGGAGGCTACACCTTC. It translates to CASSPGRQEGGYTF.